This TCR beta chain was documented in a study of chemoradiotherapy in HPV16-positive cancers. Looking at the study overall: A couple of HPV16-positive patients' cells yielded candidate HPV-specific clones and common motifs.

Method: immunoSEQ multiplex PCR; TCRdb's copy keeps in-frame clones and lacks some. In the table there are roughly 40,000 clones, around 76% of which are singletons. V shed 0 bases and J shed 4 bases, with 10 bases lying between them. Germline CDR1 reads SGHRS; CDR2 reads YFSETQ. This CDR3 has 15 residues. The sample consisted of blood, taken from a patient who underwent chemoradiotherapy. The chain has TRBV5-1 and TRBJ2-2, with D perhaps TRBD1 (5 bases). This clonotype was obtained from a human donor with HPV-associated anogenital cancer. This chain's CDR3 is CASSLATAATGELFF. The CDR3 DNA reads as TGCGCCAGCAGCTTGGCGACAGCAGCCACCGGGGAGCTGTTTTTT. The full variable domain, rest sourced from reference TRBV5-1 and TRBJ2-2, is KAGVTQTPRYLIKTRGQQVTLSCSPISGHRSVSWYQQTPGQGLQFLFEYFSETQRNKGNFPGRFSGRQFSNSRSEMNVSTLELGDSALYLCASSLATAATGELFFGEGSRLTVL.